This T cell receptor (beta chain) came from a study of cytomegalovirus exposure and HLA in healthy donors. About the study: Earlier, 100 million or so unique TCR beta sequences were recovered from about 179 million T cells by an analysis.

The study ran its PCR with 60 Vbeta and 13 Jbeta primers. TCRdb keeps only in-frame clones here, not all; method: immunoSEQ multiplex PCR. The sample table includes 45,000 to 55,000 clones. Losses at the gene ends were 3 bases for V and 5 bases for J; bases not matched to a gene: 4. Per the germline V gene, CDR1 is SQVTM and CDR2 is ANQGSEA. This CDR3 is built from 12 residues. Regarding the study as a whole: In a later analysis, HLA-associated beta chains showed higher expansion and lower generation probabilities than comparable chains. In a later analysis, parvovirus B19, influenza, CMV and Epstein-Barr virus appeared linked to several top co-occurrence clusters.

Donors consisted of healthy bone marrow donors. Worth noting for this clone: Its antigen is unknown.

The V call is TRBV29-1, the J call TRBJ2-7, with TRBD2 matching 7 bases. Sequenced input: PBMCs. This sequence originates from a male donor in good health and CMV-seropositive. CDR3 in DNA: TGCAGCGTTGAGGGGGGGGTTGACGAGCAGTACTTC. Translation gives CSVEGGVDEQYF.